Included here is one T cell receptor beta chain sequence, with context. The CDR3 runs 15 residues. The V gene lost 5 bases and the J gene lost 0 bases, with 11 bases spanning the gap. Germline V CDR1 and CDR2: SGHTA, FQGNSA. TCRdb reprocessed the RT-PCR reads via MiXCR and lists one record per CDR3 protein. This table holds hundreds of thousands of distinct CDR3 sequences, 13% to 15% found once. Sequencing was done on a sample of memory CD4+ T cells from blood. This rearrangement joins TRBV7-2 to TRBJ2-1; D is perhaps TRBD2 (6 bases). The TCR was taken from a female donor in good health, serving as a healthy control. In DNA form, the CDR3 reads TGTGCCAGCAGCCGAGTGACTAGCTCCTACAATGAGCAGTTCTTC. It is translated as CASSRVTSSYNEQFF. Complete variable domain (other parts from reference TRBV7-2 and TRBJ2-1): GAGVSQSPSNKVTEKGKDVELRCDPISGHTALYWYRQSLGQGLEFLIYFQGNSAPDKSGLPSDRFSAERTGGSVSTLTIQRTQQEDSAVYLCASSRVTSSYNEQFFGPGTRLTVL.